A single sample gave rise to the 22 T cell receptor beta chains below, sequenced in a study of control samples from healthy donors and cancer patients. Clones were read by immunoSEQ multiplex PCR, and TCRdb kept only the in-frame ones, dropping some. The data show 150,000 to 200,000 clones, roughly 90% seen once. The sample consisted of blood. All receptors derive from a woman between 50 and 59 years old in good health.

The chain uses TRBV28 and TRBJ2-5, with 8 bases fitting TRBD2. V shed 5 bases and J 4 bases; nucleotides not matched to a gene: 6. There are 14 residues in the CDR3. Germline-derived CDR1 and CDR2 are MDHEN and SYDVKM. The chain's CDR3 is CASSGGGRIETQYF. The CDR3, as DNA: TGTGCCAGCAGTGGCGGGGGGCGTATAGAGACCCAGTACTTC.

The chain uses TRBV7-2 and TRBJ1-5; 7 bases agree with TRBD1. CDR1 is SGHTA and CDR2 is FQGNSA in the germline V gene. The CDR3 sequence is 16 residues long. Losses at the gene ends were 2 bases for V and 6 bases for J; bases not matched to a gene: 10. The CDR3 protein is CASSLSTGYSSQPQHF. Here the CDR3 DNA reads TGTGCCAGCAGCTTATCGACAGGGTACTCTAGTCAGCCCCAGCATTTT.

The rearrangement uses TRBV27 and TRBJ1-2, with unresolved D. This CDR3 is 14 amino acids long. Between the trimmed V and J ends, which lost 5 bases and 7 bases, there was a span of 17 bases. Germline V lookup: CDR1 MNHEY, CDR2 SMNVEV (reference sequence). Here the CDR3 reads CASSIRGNSGGYTF. The CDR3, as DNA: TGTGCCAGCAGTATACGGGGTAATAGTGGTGGCTACACCTTC.

V and J are TRBV4-3 and TRBJ2-3; 8 bases are a match to TRBD2. The V segment lost 1 base and the J segment 4 bases; nucleotides outside the gene matches: 7. The CDR3 contains 16 residues. In germline, CDR1 is LGHNA, CDR2 YSLEER. The CDR3 spells CASSQGIAGLADTQYF. CDR3 nucleotide sequence: TGCGCCAGCAGCCAAGGGATAGCGGGACTCGCAGATACGCAGTATTTT.

V usage is TRBV24-1 and J usage is TRBJ1-5; D gene uncertain. The V gene's germline CDR1 is KGHDR and CDR2 SFDVKD. The CDR3 is 15 residues long. With 3 bases removed from V and 1 base from J, the gap between germline ends came to 9 bases. The CDR3 DNA reads as TGTGCCACCAGTGATGGCCCGGACAGCAATCAGCCCCAGCATTTT. Residues: CATSDGPDSNQPQHF.

The J gene is TRBJ1-4, the V gene TRBV6-5; D gene unclear. Germline assignment: CDR1 MNHEY and CDR2 SVGAGI. CDR3 length equals 13 residues. Trimming removed 6 bases at V and 5 bases at J, with 10 bases between. In DNA, the CDR3 is TGTGCCAGCAGCCGGACGGTAAATGAAAAACTGTTTTTT. Protein: CASSRTVNEKLFF.

The V and J genes are TRBV18 and TRBJ1-2; D remains unclear. There are 13 residues in the CDR3. Trimming stripped 4 bases from V and 6 bases from J, with 12 bases between. Germline CDR1 is KGHSH and CDR2 is LQKENI. The CDR3 loop reads CASSHSSGDGYTF. In nucleotides, the CDR3 is TGTGCCAGCTCACACTCCTCGGGTGATGGCTACACCTTC.

The V and J genes are TRBV24-1 and TRBJ1-5, with 8 bases matching TRBD1. The germline V gene has CDR1 KGHDR and CDR2 SFDVKD. This CDR3 has 16 amino acids. V lost 4 bases, J lost 1 base, and 5 bases stayed unmatched. The CDR3 is CATSESRGLSNQPQHF. The DNA for the CDR3 is TGTGCCACCAGTGAATCCAGGGGGCTCAGCAATCAGCCCCAGCATTTT.

The chain carries TRBV9 and TRBJ1-6; D is unclear. Germline CDR1 is SGDLS and CDR2 is YYNGEE. V was trimmed by 3 bases and J by 10 bases, leaving 11 bases between them. CDR3 length: 13 residues. The CDR3 DNA follows: TGTGCCAGCAGCGCAAACTTAAAGTCACCCCTCCACTTT. This sequence encodes CASSANLKSPLHF. Together with reference TRBV9 and TRBJ1-6, the CDR3 gives the full variable domain: DSGVTQTPKHLITATGQRVTLRCSPRSGDLSVYWYQQSLDQGLQFLIQYYNGEERAKGNILERFSAQQFPDLHSELNLSSLELGDSALYFCASSANLKSPLHFGNGTRLTVT.

The J gene is TRBJ2-2, the V gene TRBV7-2; the D gene is possibly TRBD2 (5 bases). This CDR3 comprises 12 residues. CDR1 SGHTA and CDR2 FQGNSA come from the germline V gene. The V and J ends lost 3 bases and 7 bases respectively, with 6 bases between them. CDR3 sequence: CASSFGIGELFF. DNA of the CDR3: TGTGCCAGCAGCTTCGGGATCGGGGAGCTGTTTTTT.

The chain couples TRBV29-1 to TRBJ1-1; perhaps TRBD1 as D (5 bases). The CDR3 length is 14 residues. CDR1 and CDR2 (germline): SQVTM, ANQGSEA. Trimming left V 6 bases short and J 0 bases short, with 14 bases between. CDR3 amino acids: CSVNLGGVNTEAFF. The DNA for the CDR3 is TGCAGCGTGAACCTCGGAGGGGTGAACACTGAAGCTTTCTTT. Variable domain in full (rest from reference TRBV29-1 and TRBJ1-1): SAVISQKPSRDICQRGTSLTIQCQVDSQVTMMFWYRQQPGQSLTLIATANQGSEATYESGFVIDKFPISRPNLTFSTLTVSNMSPEDSSIYLCSVNLGGVNTEAFFGQGTRLTVV.

V gene TRBV28 combines with J gene TRBJ1-1, with D possibly matching TRBD1 (6 bases). CDR1 MDHEN and CDR2 SYDVKM come from the germline V gene. Trimming took off 6 bases at V and 0 bases at J, with 14 bases between the two ends. This CDR3 is 15 amino acids long. DNA of the CDR3: TGTGCCAGCAGCCTTGGGGGCGGCTTGAACACTGAAGCTTTCTTT. Translated, it gives CASSLGGGLNTEAFF.

The chain combines TRBV5-1 with TRBJ2-3; 9 bases match TRBD2. CDR3 length: 14 amino acids. V trimming: 0 bases; J trimming: 9 bases; junction bases outside the gene matches: 5. The germline V gene has CDR1 SGHRS and CDR2 YFSETQ. The CDR3 region is CASSLAIAGDTQYF. The CDR3, as DNA: TGCGCCAGCAGCTTGGCGATAGCGGGGGACACGCAGTATTTT.

This clone appeared many times. The sample carries other DNA sequences with the same CDR3. The chain is built from TRBV19 and TRBJ1-2; no clear D gene. Germline CDR1 is LNHDA and CDR2 is SQIVND (reference sequence). The germline V and J ends were trimmed by 2 bases and 5 bases, with 6 bases remaining between them. This CDR3 is 12 amino acids long. The chain's CDR3 is CASSIKGYGYTF. Here the CDR3 DNA reads TGTGCCAGTAGTATAAAAGGATATGGCTACACCTTC.

The gene calls are TRBV6-4 and TRBJ1-2, with D possibly matching TRBD1 (6 bases). CDR1 is MRHNA, CDR2 SNTAGT, per germline. The CDR3 loop spans 14 amino acids. The V end lost 8 bases, the J end lost 4 bases, and 17 bases lay between the germline ends. The CDR3 nucleotides read TGTGCCAGCTCGCCCGGGGGGGCCCTCTATGGCTACACCTTC. Translated, it gives CASSPGGALYGYTF.

The rearrangement links TRBV10-3 to TRBJ1-1; 10 bases fit TRBD1. The V and J ends lost 0 bases and 2 bases, in that order; junction bases with no gene match: 3. The CDR3 covers 16 residues. The germline gives CDR1 ENHRY, CDR2 SYGVKD. CDR3 sequence: CAISESGDRGNTEAFF. The CDR3 DNA is TGTGCCATCAGTGAGTCAGGGGACAGGGGTAACACTGAAGCTTTCTTT.

The CDR3 protein is CASSLGVFYSGTEAFF. CDR3 in DNA: TGTGCCAGCAGCTTGGGGGTCTTTTACAGTGGCACTGAAGCTTTCTTT. V gene TRBV5-6 combines with J gene TRBJ1-1; D is unclear. The germline V and J ends were trimmed by 0 bases and 4 bases, with 16 bases remaining between them. This CDR3 comprises 16 residues. Germline V gene sequence: CDR1 SGHDT, CDR2 YYEEEE.

This chain links TRBV3-1 (or the pseudogene TRBV3-2) with TRBJ2-1; 16 bases fit TRBD2. The germline V gene has CDR1 LGHDT and CDR2 YNNKEL (reference sequence). The CDR3 has 16 amino acids. The V and J ends lost 0 bases and 7 bases, in that order; junction bases with no gene match: 0. This CDR3 reads CASSQEGLAGGNEQFF. The CDR3 nucleotides read TGTGCCAGCAGCCAAGAGGGACTAGCGGGAGGGAATGAGCAGTTCTTC.

This sequence joins TRBV11-2 and TRBJ2-7; D not resolved. CDR1 is SGHAT and CDR2 is FQNNGV in the germline V gene. Trimming shortened V by 1 base and J by 2 bases, and 9 bases separated the two germline ends. This CDR3 spans 14 amino acids. The CDR3 reads CASSLVGQTYEQYF. The CDR3 coding sequence is TGTGCCAGCAGCTTAGTCGGGCAGACCTACGAGCAGTACTTC.

The CDR3 protein is CASIRLAATGELFF. As DNA, the CDR3 is TGTGCCAGCATCCGACTAGCGGCCACCGGGGAGCTGTTTTTT. V and J are TRBV7-9 and TRBJ2-2; 9 positions match TRBD2. The length of the CDR3 is 14 residues. Germline V gene data show CDR1 as SEHNR and CDR2 as FQNEAQ (reference sequence). Trimming at V came to 7 bases and at J to 4 bases, leaving 4 bases not matched to a gene.

The chain uses TRBV4-1 and TRBJ1-1, with D hard to call. Per germline, CDR1 MGHRA and CDR2 YSYEKL. This CDR3 region has 14 residues. V lost 4 bases and J 5 bases, leaving 14 bases between the germline ends. Here the CDR3 reads CASSPGDFGTEAFF. The CDR3 DNA reads TGCGCCAGCAGCCCCGGGGATTTTGGGACTGAAGCTTTCTTT.

This clone was detected once. The chain combines TRBV10-2 with TRBJ2-7, with D possibly being TRBD1 (6 bases). V was clipped by 7 bases and J by 3 bases, with 10 bases between them. CDR1 and CDR2 from the germline V gene are WSHSY and SAAADI. The CDR3 totals 12 residues. CDR3 sequence reads: CASTLQGYEQYF. The CDR3 nucleotides read TGCGCCAGCACCCTACAGGGCTACGAGCAGTACTTC.